This TCR beta chain was retrieved from a study of blood T cell repertoires in COVID-19. V shed 8 bases and J 1 base; nucleotides not matched to a gene: 6. CDR1 is MNHNY and CDR2 is SVGAGI in the germline V gene (reference sequence). The CDR3 is made up of 15 amino acids. This clone was seen just once. Libraries were prepared by immunoSEQ multiplex PCR; TCRdb keeps only in-frame clonotypes and omits some of them. The sample has some 100,000 clones, 70% to 90% seen once. This chain joins TRBV6-6 and TRBJ2-2; 8 positions match TRBD1. Sequences were obtained from peripheral blood. This clonotype was obtained from a human donor in a cohort sampled during active COVID-19. The CDR3 loop is CASGTGTGNTGELFF. The DNA for the CDR3 is TGTGCCAGCGGTACGGGGACAGGGAACACCGGGGAGCTGTTTTTT.